Included here is one TCR beta chain sequence, with context. The antigen it recognizes is unknown. No base quality information exists; no much larger clone differs at one position. Genomic DNA was extracted from sorted cells for sequencing of the TCRbeta CDR3 region. TCRbeta CDR3 regions were sequenced using the immunoSEQ Assay. The source is immuneACCESS, and TCRdb retained only in-frame sequences with V and J called. Part of the clones is not carried over; for the studies checked, unresolved V genes explain less than half of this, and the remainder is unexplained. The sample table shows about 77,000 clones, and roughly 80% are seen once. The ten largest clones represent 4.6% of the sample. The trial excluded patients who had a history of autoimmune disease or were on systemic immunosuppression. Peripheral blood for TCR sequencing was collected from all dose cohorts at baseline, on cycle 4 day 1, and on cycle 7 day 1. The samples were taken from a phase I, first-in-human, multicenter, open-label dose-escalation trial of ivuxolimab. Adults with locally advanced or metastatic melanoma, renal cell, hepatocellular, or head and neck squamous cell carcinoma were enrolled in the trial. Before TCR sequencing, CD4+ T cells and CD8+ T cells from peripheral blood were sorted into separate populations.

This entry is derived from a study of OX40 agonist ivuxolimab in advanced cancers. At the level of the whole study: The costimulatory receptor OX40 (CD134) was targeted by ivuxolimab, a fully human IgG2 agonistic monoclonal antibody. Partial responses occurred in three dose-escalation patients, of whom one had hepatocellular carcinoma and two had cutaneous melanoma. Of the approximately 50 dose-escalation patients, hepatocellular carcinoma was present in approximately 20, melanoma in roughly 15, renal cell carcinoma in 9 and head and neck cancer in 9. Intravenous ivuxolimab was administered to patients every 2 weeks at six dose levels: 0.01, 0.1, 0.3, 1.5, 3 and 10 mg/kg. The paper reports the monotherapy dose-escalation portion (N of about 54 patients) of the phase I ivuxolimab trial. The purpose of peripheral TCRbeta sequencing was to test whether ivuxolimab changed TCR sequence diversity and led to clonal T-cell expansion. In the dose-escalation cohort, more than 75% of patients were male, and the mean age was about 55 years, with a range of roughly 20 to 80. Patients were allowed to have had prior anti-PD-1, anti-PD-L1 or anti-CTLA-4 therapy, and approximately 40% of the dose-escalation patients had been treated with checkpoint inhibitors.

The CDR3, from cysteine to phenylalanine, totals 15 residues. The entry retains the CDR3 DNA only, 45 bases that are in frame from base 1. The germline V gene gives CDR1 as SGHTA and CDR2 as FQGNSA. V and J are trimmed by 5 bases and 0 bases, and the gene matches miss 6 bases of the junction. General findings and caveats noted by the study authors: After ivuxolimab, CD8+ T cells had more expanded clones than CD4+ T cells on average. Partial responders in the 0.1-3.0 mg/kg groups had among the lowest normalized peripheral clonal expansion, especially among CD8+ T cells. Which antigens the clonally expanded peripheral T cells were specific for was not determined. Low levels of normalized T-cell clonal expansion were also seen in some nonresponding patients. At doses of 0.1 to 3.0 mg/kg, clonal expansion of both CD4+ and CD8+ blood T cells was observed from baseline to week 6.

Sequenced here: CD4+ or CD8+ T cells sorted from blood, sampled in a trial of the OX40 agonist ivuxolimab. The rearrangement combines TRBV7-2 with TRBJ1-2; 7 bases in the middle match TRBD1. The source of this sequence is an adult with an advanced solid tumor such as melanoma, head and neck, liver or kidney cancer. The CDR3 protein is CASSGGTDSNYGYTF. The sequenced DNA is TGTGCCAGCAGCGGAGGGACAGACTCTAACTATGGCTACACCTTC.